This is a list of T cell receptor beta chains from one sample in a study of cytomegalovirus exposure and HLA in healthy donors. Generated by immunoSEQ multiplex PCR, the TCRdb table keeps only in-frame clones and is missing some. The repertoire holds around 200,000 clones, with 80% to 85% as singletons. Sequenced sample: PBMCs. The source is a man in his forties in good health and CMV-seropositive. Both conserved end residues are part of each CDR3. The D gene is left open where the match is weak. A clone size is listed for some rows: how often the clone was seen (once, few, many), or a class if it is expanded.

V gene	J gene	clone size	D gene	CDR3 DNA	CDR3 protein
TRBV9	TRBJ2-3	-	TRBD2	TGTGCCAGCAACTCGTACAGGAGCGGGGGGGCCTTAGATACGCAGTATTTT	CASNSYRSGGALDTQYF
TRBV29-1	TRBJ1-4	-	TRBD1	TGCAGCGGCGGACAGGGTAATGAAAAACTGTTTTTT	CSGGQGNEKLFF
TRBV6-5	TRBJ1-2	-	-	TGTGCCAGCAAACAGGGCCCGAGCCGCGGCTACACCTTC	CASKQGPSRGYTF
TRBV5-1	TRBJ2-5	-	TRBD2	TGCGCCAGCACCATAGCGGGGGGACCCCAAGAGACCCAGTACTTC	CASTIAGGPQETQYF
TRBV13	TRBJ1-2	-	TRBD1	TGTGCCAGCAGCCCCCGGGACAGGGGACTACTCGTCTATGGCTACACCTTC	CASSPRDRGLLVYGYTF
TRBV28	TRBJ2-7	-	TRBD1	TGTGCCAGCAGTCCCCGGGACAGGGACCACGAGCAGTACTTC	CASSPRDRDHEQYF
TRBV6-4	TRBJ1-1	-	TRBD1	TGTGCCAGCAGGGGACAGGCCAACACTGAAGCTTTCTTT	CASRGQANTEAFF
TRBV27	TRBJ2-3	-	-	TGTGCCAGCAGTTTATTTCGGGGGGCCCGCACAGATACGCAGTATTTT	CASSLFRGARTDTQYF
TRBV7-2	TRBJ2-1	-	-	TGTGCCAGCAGCTTCGGGGTTGGGTTAGCTGAGCAGTTCTTC	CASSFGVGLAEQFF
TRBV6-1	TRBJ2-1	-	TRBD1	TGTGCCAGCAGTGGACGGACAGGGATATATGAGCAGTTCTTC	CASSGRTGIYEQFF
TRBV19	TRBJ1-5	-	-	TGTGCCAGTAAACCCAGGGGCGGAAGCAATCAGCCCCAGCATTTT	CASKPRGGSNQPQHF
TRBV4-3	TRBJ1-3	-	-	TGCGCCAGCAGCCAAGGAGGGGGCTCTGGAAACACCATATATTTT	CASSQGGGSGNTIYF
TRBV5-4	TRBJ2-2	-	-	TGTGCCAGCAGCTTAAGGGGGAACACCGGGGAGCTGTTTTTT	CASSLRGNTGELFF
TRBV6-5	TRBJ2-7	-	TRBD1	TGTGCCAGCAGTATATCCGGGACAGGGGTCGAGCAGTACTTC	CASSISGTGVEQYF
TRBV7-8	TRBJ2-6	-	TRBD1	TGTGCCAGCGGACTTGGACAGGGACCCCCTGGGGCCAACGTCCTGACTTTC	CASGLGQGPPGANVLTF
TRBV13	TRBJ2-7	-	TRBD1	TGTGCCAGCAGCCCGACAGGGGGAAGGCACGAGCAGTACTTC	CASSPTGGRHEQYF
TRBV12-5	TRBJ2-5	-	-	TGTGCTAGTGGTTTGGTCACAGGGTTCGGGACCCAGTACTTC	CASGLVTGFGTQYF
TRBV9	TRBJ2-3	-	-	TGTGCCAGCAGCGCCACAGGGATAATAACAGATACGCAGTATTTT	CASSATGIITDTQYF
TRBV2	TRBJ2-7	-	TRBD2	TGTGCCGGTACTCGGGGGGGGTCCTACGAGCAGTACTTC	CAGTRGGSYEQYF
TRBV6-1	TRBJ1-1	few	-	TGTGCCAGCAGTCCCCGGAGTTCGAACACTGAAGCTTTCTTT	CASSPRSSNTEAFF
TRBV10-3	TRBJ1-2	-	TRBD1	TGTGCCATCAGTGATTTTCGACAGGGGGAGGGAAGCTACACCTTC	CAISDFRQGEGSYTF
TRBV4-3	TRBJ2-1	-	TRBD2	TGCGCCAGCAGCCAAGCTAGCGGTAGCTCCTACAATGAGCAGTTCTTC	CASSQASGSSYNEQFF
TRBV2	TRBJ2-3	once	TRBD2	TGTGCCAGCGTCCGACTAGCGGGATATAGCACAGATACGCAGTATTTT	CASVRLAGYSTDTQYF